The clone carrying this T cell receptor beta chain was observed at least ten times. Its antigen is undetermined. The J segment lost 6 bases and the V segment lost 5 bases, leaving 9 bases of the junction unmatched. The CDR3 extends over 15 amino acids. The data originate from a study of regulatory T cells in long-lasting Graves disease. On the study more broadly: Disease was considered persistent Graves' disease after over 5 years of antithyroid drugs (with positive TSH receptor antibodies). The study's findings and limits: Among samples with persistent disease, TRBV28, TRBJ1-2 and TRBJ2-5 were favored.

Time point described: persistent/refractory GD, antithyroid drugs over 5 years with positive TRAb. Researchers made the TCR library from RNA that was extracted from PBMCs. American Thyroid Association guidelines defined Graves' disease diagnosis. iRepertoire HTBI primers and Arm-PCR of CDR3 regions built TCR beta libraries. In TCRdb, the multiplex PCR reads were re-called with MiXCR into one record per CDR3 protein. The table lists roughly 700,000 distinct CDR3 sequences, approximately 29% of them singletons. V and J are TRBV12-3 or TRBV12-4 and TRBJ1-5; 8 nucleotides align to TRBD1. The clonotype was recovered from a female donor with Graves disease. Sequencing was performed on peripheral blood mononuclear cells (PBMCs), taken when the disease was refractory, from a patient treated with antithyroid drugs. Here the CDR3 reads CASSDTPQGVQPQHF. The CDR3 DNA is TGTGCCAGCAGTGATACTCCACAGGGGGTTCAGCCCCAGCATTTT.